Listed below are T cell receptor beta chains from one sample, sequenced in a study of OX40 agonist ivuxolimab in advanced cancers. The protocol was immunoSEQ multiplex PCR, while the TCRdb copy is restricted to in-frame clones and leaves out a portion. The sample has 90,000 to 100,000 clones; 75% to 90% are singletons. The source material was CD4+ or CD8+ T cells sorted from blood, sampled in a trial of the OX40 agonist ivuxolimab. The receptors were gathered from an adult with an advanced solid tumor such as melanoma, head and neck, liver or kidney cancer. CDR3s include the opening cysteine and the closing phenylalanine or tryptophan. Clone size is given for some rows only: seen once, a few or many times, or a class if the clone is expanded.

j_call clone_size v_call cdr3_aa
TRBJ2-3 . TRBV5-4 CASSLSGTAETDTQYF
TRBJ2-7 . TRBV7-2 CASSPNPAPVGEQYF
TRBJ2-2 . TRBV11-2 CASSKTSGSDTGELFF
TRBJ2-1 . TRBV4-2 CASSQEGARHPNNEQFF
TRBJ1-2 . TRBV29-1 CSVGSGPGYTF
TRBJ2-5 . TRBV5-1 CASSSTPGSETQYF
TRBJ1-1 . TRBV30 CAWSVWGTEAFF
TRBJ1-4 . TRBV27 CASSWAGLGGGNEKLFF
TRBJ2-2 . TRBV10-2 CASRSAGVWTGELFF
TRBJ1-1 . TRBV4-2 CASSQGGNTEAFF
TRBJ1-6 few TRBV19 CASSERNSPLHF
TRBJ1-1 . TRBV6-6 CASIRTGRSEAFF
TRBJ1-1 . TRBV28 CASTMNTEAFF
TRBJ1-1 . TRBV30 CAFTYPGQGTSRAF
TRBJ1-2 . TRBV11-3 CASSSGRRGGGYTF
TRBJ2-7 . TRBV21-1 CASSINNLSGPTNEQYF
TRBJ2-7 . TRBV6-5 CASSYRGGPTYEQYF
TRBJ2-7 . TRBV27 CASSFDMGSYEQYF
TRBJ1-1 once TRBV5-1 CASSPGGGDTEAFF
TRBJ1-1 once TRBV29-1 CSAVTVLNTEAFF
TRBJ2-1 . TRBV4-1 CASSRASGLAGEYEQFF
TRBJ2-7 few TRBV18 CASSPESAGPYEQYF
TRBJ1-1 . TRBV5-6 CASSEYWRGTEAFF
TRBJ1-2 . TRBV19 CASSIVSTGAVYGYTF
TRBJ2-7 . TRBV19 CASSVGLSSYEQYF
TRBJ2-7 . TRBV19 CASSGDISYEQYF
TRBJ1-1 . TRBV19 CASSMGGFAEAFF
TRBJ2-3 . TRBV5-4 CASSRGGGISTDTQYF
TRBJ1-1 . TRBV6-1 CASRGPSGLNTEAFF
TRBJ2-1 . TRBV28 CASSLFLRGGGPEQFF
TRBJ2-2 . TRBV9 CASSGGTYGELFF
TRBJ2-5 once TRBV14 CASSQTREGTQYF
TRBJ1-1 . TRBV2 CASRRGEMNTEAFF
TRBJ1-2 . TRBV13 CASSKTEDDGYTF
TRBJ2-1 . TRBV5-4 CASSLGGRDDEQFF
TRBJ1-3 . TRBV6-5 CASSLTGISGNTIYF
TRBJ2-7 . TRBV7-2 CASSLDYAPSYEQYF
TRBJ2-1 few TRBV21-1 CASIGVRTGNGNEQFF
TRBJ1-1 . TRBV4-2 CASSQGPQGGTEAFF
TRBJ2-1 . TRBV4-3 CASSQALGQAYNEQFF
TRBJ2-1 . TRBV5-1 CASRKRGSSYNEQFF
TRBJ1-3 . TRBV5-6 CASSLAGTGGFRGNTIYF
TRBJ1-1 . TRBV25-1 CASSEFAVGTEAFF
TRBJ2-1 . TRBV6-5 CASRPGDMSYNEQFF
TRBJ2-5 . TRBV5-1 CASRVETVETQYF
TRBJ1-1 . TRBV19 CASSRTLGRQGNTEAFF
TRBJ2-1 . TRBV7-3 CASSSTGTQWNEQFF
TRBJ1-2 . TRBV6-5 CASRFGQGVGYTF
TRBJ1-5 . TRBV19 CASSTAGRQPQHF
TRBJ1-1 . TRBV6-1 CASMGSRAFF
TRBJ1-2 . TRBV19 CASSPDMNYGYTF
TRBJ1-1 once TRBV4-1 CASSLTRGEGTEAFF
TRBJ1-1 . TRBV7-6 CASSFNWNTEAFF